Listed here are 12 T cell receptor beta chains from one sample, sequenced in a study of circulating CD8 cells and anti-PD-1 response in melanoma. Four subsets defined by PD-1 and/or TIGIT were sorted from live CD3+CD8+TCRalphabeta+ cells. The QIAseq Immune Repertoire TCR panel built the libraries from roughly 15 ng of total RNA. One entry per CDR3 protein results from TCRdb running MiXCR on the reads. This table has some 280 distinct CDR3 sequences, approximately 3% appearing once. Here the sequenced sample was CD8+ T cells from PBMCs, taken at baseline or after one month of anti-PD-1 therapy (not recorded which). Receptor source: a human donor with melanoma.

By sample share, this clonotype is medium-sized. The V and J genes are TRBV28 and TRBJ2-3, with 13 bases matching TRBD2. CDR1 and CDR2 (germline): MDHEN, SYDVKM. This CDR3 region has 19 residues. V lost 6 bases, J lost 2 bases, and 14 bases stayed unmatched. CDR3: CASRPLTGTSGTNTDTQYF. The DNA of the CDR3 is TGTGCCAGCAGACCGCTCACCGGGACTAGCGGGACTAACACAGATACGCAGTATTTT.

By frequency in the sample, this clonotype is large (0.1 to 1%). J is TRBJ1-3 and V is TRBV4-2, with D unresolved. The CDR3 is 16 residues long. V lost 0 bases and J lost 2, with 11 bases in between. The germline gives CDR1 LGHNA, CDR2 YNFKEQ. Here the CDR3 reads CASSQELGSTGNTIYF. CDR3 coding DNA: TGTGCCAGCAGCCAAGAATTAGGGTCCACTGGAAACACCATATATTTT.

As for this clonotype: A much larger clone differs from this one at a single base, so this may be a read error. The V call is TRBV11-2, the J call TRBJ2-7; a possible D gene is TRBD1 (5 bases). Germline V gives CDR1 SGHAT, CDR2 FQNNGV. The CDR3 is 13 residues long. The CDR3, as DNA: TGTGCCAGCAGCTTAGGACAGCTCTACGAGCGGTACTTC. Translating gives CASSLGQLYERYF.

By frequency in the sample, this clonotype is large (0.1 to 1%). The V and J genes are TRBV27 and TRBJ2-7; D is undetermined. Trimming cost V 2 bases and J 5 bases, with 10 bases left between them. The CDR3 loop spans 13 amino acids. CDR1 is MNHEY and CDR2 is SMNVEV in the germline V gene (reference sequence). For the CDR3, the DNA is TGTGCCAGCAGTTTAGCAGGCTGGGACGAGCAGTACTTC. As protein: CASSLAGWDEQYF.

This clonotype was recorded a few times. This may come from a read error, since a much larger clone is one base off. The missing conserved phenylalanine or tryptophan at the end of this CDR3 makes a read error likely. This rearrangement joins TRBV27 to TRBJ2-7, with D uncertain. This CDR3 spans 13 amino acids. The germline gives CDR1 MNHEY, CDR2 SMNVEV (reference sequence). Trimming left V 2 bases short and J 5 bases short, with 10 bases between. CDR3 region: CASSLAGWDEQYL. Written as DNA, the CDR3 is TGTGCCAGCAGTTTAGCAGGCTGGGACGAGCAGTACCTC.

By share of the sample, this clonotype is large. The chain combines TRBV2 with TRBJ2-5; D perhaps matches TRBD1 (5 bases). V shed 3 bases and J shed 2 bases, with 10 bases lying between them. Looked up from germline, CDR1 is SNHLY and CDR2 is FYNNEI. This CDR3 spans 14 amino acids. The CDR3 nucleotides are TGTGCCAGCAGTGATGCAGGGCTGCAAGAGACCCAGTACTTC. This sequence encodes CASSDAGLQETQYF.

The chain joins TRBV28 to TRBJ2-3; tentative D call: TRBD1 (5 bases). CDR3 length equals 14 residues. Germline CDR1 is MDHEN and CDR2 is SYDVKM. V dropped 6 bases and J dropped 3 bases, with 13 bases sitting between them. Here the CDR3 reads CASSLLSGTDTQYF. Here the CDR3 DNA reads TGTGCCAGCAGCCTTTTATCAGGGACAGATACGCAGTATTTT. Based on the CDR3 plus reference TRBV28 and TRBJ2-3, the full variable domain is DVKVTQSSRYLVKRTGEKVFLECVQDMDHENMFWYRQDPGLGLRLIYFSYDVKMKEKGDIPEGYSVSREKKERFSLILESASTNQTSMYLCASSLLSGTDTQYFGPGTRLTVL.

This clonotype is categorized as large. The rearrangement joins TRBV11-2 to TRBJ1-1; D is undetermined. Per the germline V gene, CDR1 is SGHAT and CDR2 is FQNNGV. The CDR3 spans 14 residues. The germline V and J ends were trimmed by 5 bases and 0 bases, with 10 bases remaining between them. The CDR3, as DNA: TGTGCCAGCAGCCTAAGTTCGGTGAACACTGAAGCTTTCTTT. It yields the protein CASSLSSVNTEAFF.

This clonotype is large by share. This chain connects TRBV27 to TRBJ2-1; D ambiguous. Germline-derived CDR1 and CDR2 are MNHEY and SMNVEV (reference sequence). The CDR3 spans 11 residues. Between the trimmed V and J ends, which lost 3 bases and 8 bases, there was a span of 5 bases. The CDR3 DNA reads as TGTGCCAGCAGTTTCGGCTATGAGCAGTTCTTC. As protein: CASSFGYEQFF.

This clonotype is classed as large. The genes are TRBV7-3 and TRBJ2-3; 8 nucleotides match TRBD1. The germline gives CDR1 SGHTA, CDR2 FQGTGA. The length of the CDR3 is 18 residues. The trim removed 1 base at V and 2 bases at J, leaving 11 bases unmatched. The CDR3 protein is CASSLRAGGELSTDTQYF. CDR3 DNA: TGTGCCAGCAGCTTAAGGGCAGGGGGCGAATTATCCACAGATACGCAGTATTTT.

In its sample, this clonotype ranks as large. The chain couples TRBV28 to TRBJ2-3; D is possibly TRBD1 (5 bases). The ends were cut back, 3 bases at V and 3 bases at J, with 10 bases in the middle. CDR1 MDHEN and CDR2 SYDVKM come from the germline V gene. CDR3 length: 14 residues. CDR3: CASSFLSGTDTQYF. The CDR3 bases are TGTGCCAGCAGTTTTTTATCAGGGACAGATACGCAGTATTTT.

This clonotype counts as large. This chain links TRBV5-6 with TRBJ2-1, with D perhaps TRBD1 or TRBD2 (6 bases each). The CDR3 is 16 residues long. V lost 0 bases to trimming and J lost 2 bases, with 12 bases between them. The germline CDR1 and CDR2 sequences are SGHDT and YYEEEE. DNA for the CDR3: TGTGCCAGCAGCTTGGATAGGGGGGCGACCTACAATGAGCAGTTCTTC. Translated: CASSLDRGATYNEQFF.